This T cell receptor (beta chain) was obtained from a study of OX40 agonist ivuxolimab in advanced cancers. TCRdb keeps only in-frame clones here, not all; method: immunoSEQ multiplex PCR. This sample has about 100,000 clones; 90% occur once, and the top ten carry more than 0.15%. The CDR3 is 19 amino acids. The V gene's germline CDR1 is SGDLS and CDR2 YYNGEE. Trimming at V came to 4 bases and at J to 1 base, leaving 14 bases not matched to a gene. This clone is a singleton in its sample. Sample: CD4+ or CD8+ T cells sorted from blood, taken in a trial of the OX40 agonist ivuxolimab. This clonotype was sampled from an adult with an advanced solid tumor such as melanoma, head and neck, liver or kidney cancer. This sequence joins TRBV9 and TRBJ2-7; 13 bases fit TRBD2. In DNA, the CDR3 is TGTGCCAGCAGCCAAGATAGCCGACTAGCGGGGGGAAGGTCCTACGAGCAGTACTTC. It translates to CASSQDSRLAGGRSYEQYF. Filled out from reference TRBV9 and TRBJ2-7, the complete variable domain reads DSGVTQTPKHLITATGQRVTLRCSPRSGDLSVYWYQQSLDQGLQFLIQYYNGEERAKGNILERFSAQQFPDLHSELNLSSLELGDSALYFCASSQDSRLAGGRSYEQYFGPGTRLTVT.